These 2 T cell receptor beta chains came from one sample sequenced in a study of T-cell memory formation after mild COVID-19. Each CDR3 protein is one row after TCRdb ran MiXCR on the 5' RACE reads. There are approximately 170,000 distinct CDR3 sequences in the sample; over 10% occur only once, and approximately 3.3% lies in the top ten. The sequenced sample was PBMCs or a T cell subset sorted from them (not recorded which). Receptor source: a man between 18 and 35 years old who had mild COVID-19 (a few samples of this study predate the infection). Cell type and time point are not known.

This clonotype was seen a handful of times. The rearrangement links TRBV7-9 to TRBJ2-5; D gene uncertain. Trimming took off 3 bases at V and 2 bases at J, with 13 bases between the two ends. The CDR3 loop spans 15 amino acids. From germline, CDR1 is SEHNR and CDR2 FQNEAQ (reference sequence). This CDR3 is CASSFPETGQETQYF. CDR3 bases: TGTGCCAGCAGCTTTCCCGAGACTGGGCAAGAGACCCAGTACTTC. Full variable domain (rest looked up from reference TRBV7-9 and TRBJ2-5): DTGVSQNPRHKITKRGQNVTFRCDPISEHNRLYWYRQTLGQGPEFLTYFQNEAQLEKSRLLSDRFSAERPKGSFSTLEIQRTEQGDSAMYLCASSFPETGQETQYFGPGTRLLVL.

This clonotype occurred many times. The chain carries TRBV3-1 and TRBJ2-3; weak D call: TRBD2 (5 bases). Trimming pared 0 bases from V and 1 base from J, leaving 8 bases between. This CDR3 contains 15 residues. CDR1 is LGHDT and CDR2 is YNNKEL in the germline V gene (reference sequence). CDR3 bases: TGTGCCAGCAGCCAAGATGGGAGCCGCACAGATACGCAGTATTTT. Translation gives CASSQDGSRTDTQYF.